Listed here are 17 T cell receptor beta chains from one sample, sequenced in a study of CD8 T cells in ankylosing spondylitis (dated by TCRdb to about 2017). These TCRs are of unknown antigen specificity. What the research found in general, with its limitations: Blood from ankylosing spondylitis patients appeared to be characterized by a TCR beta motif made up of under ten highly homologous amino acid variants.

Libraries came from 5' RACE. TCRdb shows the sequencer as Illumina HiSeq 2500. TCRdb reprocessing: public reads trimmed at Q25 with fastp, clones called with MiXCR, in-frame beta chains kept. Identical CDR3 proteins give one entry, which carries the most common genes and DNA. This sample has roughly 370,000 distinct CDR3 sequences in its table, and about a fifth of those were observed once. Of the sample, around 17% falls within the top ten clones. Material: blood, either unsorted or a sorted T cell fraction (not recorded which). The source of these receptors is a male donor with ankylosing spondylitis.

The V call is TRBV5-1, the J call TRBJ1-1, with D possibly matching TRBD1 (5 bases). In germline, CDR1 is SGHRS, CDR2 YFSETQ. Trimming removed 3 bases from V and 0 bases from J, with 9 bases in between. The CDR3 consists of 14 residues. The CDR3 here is CASSWGVLNTEAFF. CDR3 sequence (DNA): TGCGCCAGCAGCTGGGGGGTGTTGAACACTGAAGCTTTCTTT.

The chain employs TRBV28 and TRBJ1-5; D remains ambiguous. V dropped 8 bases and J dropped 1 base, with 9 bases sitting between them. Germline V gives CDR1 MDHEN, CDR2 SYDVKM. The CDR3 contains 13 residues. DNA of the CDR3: TGTGCCAGCCATGAACGGAGCAATCAGCCCCAGCATTTT. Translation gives CASHERSNQPQHF.

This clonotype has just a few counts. CDR3 DNA sequence: TGTGCCAGCAGCACCGAGGCTTCCCCTTACAATGAGCAGTTCTTC. It specifies CASSTEASPYNEQFF. The V gene is TRBV7-2, the J gene TRBJ2-1, with D hard to call. V was trimmed by 5 bases and J by 4 bases, leaving 15 bases between them. The CDR3 is made up of 15 amino acids. The germline gives CDR1 SGHTA, CDR2 FQGNSA.

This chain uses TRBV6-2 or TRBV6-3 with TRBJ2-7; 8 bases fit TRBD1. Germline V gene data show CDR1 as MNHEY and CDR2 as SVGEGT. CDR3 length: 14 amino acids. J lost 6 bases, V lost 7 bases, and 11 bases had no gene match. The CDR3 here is CASTPGQGNVEQYF. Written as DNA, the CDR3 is TGTGCCAGCACCCCCGGACAGGGAAACGTCGAGCAGTACTTC.

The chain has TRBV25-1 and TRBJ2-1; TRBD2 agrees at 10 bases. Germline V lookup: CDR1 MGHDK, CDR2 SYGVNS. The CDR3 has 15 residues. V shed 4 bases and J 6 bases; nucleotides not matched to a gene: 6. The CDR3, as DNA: TGTGCCAGCAGTGGAATAGCGGGAGGTCTCAATGAGCAGTTCTTC. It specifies CASSGIAGGLNEQFF.

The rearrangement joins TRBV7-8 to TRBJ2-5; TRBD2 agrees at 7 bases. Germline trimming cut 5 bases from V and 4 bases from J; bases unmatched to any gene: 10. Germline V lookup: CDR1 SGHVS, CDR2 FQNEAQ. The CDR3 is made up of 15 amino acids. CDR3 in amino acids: CASSQAPRGVETQYF. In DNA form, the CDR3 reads TGTGCCAGCAGCCAAGCTCCTCGGGGGGTAGAGACCCAGTACTTC. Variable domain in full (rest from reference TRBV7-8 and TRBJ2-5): GAGVSQSPRYKVAKRGQDVALRCDPISGHVSLFWYQQALGQGPEFLTYFQNEAQLDKSGLPSDRFFAERPEGSVSTLKIQRTQQEDSAVYLCASSQAPRGVETQYFGPGTRLLVL.

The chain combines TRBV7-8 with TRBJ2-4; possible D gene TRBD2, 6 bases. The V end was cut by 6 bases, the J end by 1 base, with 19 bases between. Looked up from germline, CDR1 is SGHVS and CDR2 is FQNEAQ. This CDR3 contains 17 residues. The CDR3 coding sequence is TGTGCCAGCAGTCAAGAGCGGGCGGTGGGGGCCAAAAACATTCAGTACTTC. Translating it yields CASSQERAVGAKNIQYF.

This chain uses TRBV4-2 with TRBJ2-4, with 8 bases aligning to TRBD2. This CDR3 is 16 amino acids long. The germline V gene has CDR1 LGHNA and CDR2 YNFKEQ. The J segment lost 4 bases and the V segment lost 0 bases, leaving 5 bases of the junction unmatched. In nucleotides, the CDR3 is TGTGCCAGCAGCCAAGAAAGCGGGAGATCAAAAAACATTCAGTACTTC. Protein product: CASSQESGRSKNIQYF.

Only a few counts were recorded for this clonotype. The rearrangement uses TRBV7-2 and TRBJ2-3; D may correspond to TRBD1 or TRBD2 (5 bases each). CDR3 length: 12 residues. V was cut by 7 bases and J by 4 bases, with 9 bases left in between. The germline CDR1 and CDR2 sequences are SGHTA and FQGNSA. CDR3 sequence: CASKRGADTQYF. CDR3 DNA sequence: TGTGCCAGCAAACGAGGGGCAGATACGCAGTATTTT.

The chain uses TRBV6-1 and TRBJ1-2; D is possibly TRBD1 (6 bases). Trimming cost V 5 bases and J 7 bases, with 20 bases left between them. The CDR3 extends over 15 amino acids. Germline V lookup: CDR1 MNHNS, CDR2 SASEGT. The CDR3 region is CASSKNRQGTPGYTF. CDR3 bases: TGTGCCAGCAGTAAAAACCGGCAGGGGACCCCTGGCTACACCTTC.

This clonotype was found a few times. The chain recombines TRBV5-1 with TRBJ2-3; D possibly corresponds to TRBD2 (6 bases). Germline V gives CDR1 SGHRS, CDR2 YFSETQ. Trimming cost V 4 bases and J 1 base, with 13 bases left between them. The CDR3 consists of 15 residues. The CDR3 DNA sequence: TGCGCCAGCAGCCTTCCTAGCGAACGCACAGATACGCAGTATTTT. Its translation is CASSLPSERTDTQYF.

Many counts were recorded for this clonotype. The CDR3 DNA reads as TGTGCCAGCAGCTTAGCGTCAGGGACCGACGGCTACACCTTC. Translated, it gives CASSLASGTDGYTF. The chain recombines TRBV11-1 with TRBJ1-2; possibly TRBD1 for D (5 bases). This CDR3 is built from 14 residues. Trimming took off 0 bases at V and 8 bases at J, with 13 bases between the two ends. Germline V lookup: CDR1 SGHAT, CDR2 FQDESV (reference sequence).

For the CDR3, the DNA is TGCAGTGCAAAGGCAGGGGCCGGCTACAATGAGCAGTTCTTC. This sequence encodes CSAKAGAGYNEQFF. The rearrangement joins TRBV20-1 to TRBJ2-1, with D maybe TRBD1 (6 bases). V lost 6 bases to trimming and J lost 3 bases, with 15 bases between them. This CDR3 comprises 14 residues. Germline CDR1 and CDR2: DFQATT and SNEGSKA (reference sequence).

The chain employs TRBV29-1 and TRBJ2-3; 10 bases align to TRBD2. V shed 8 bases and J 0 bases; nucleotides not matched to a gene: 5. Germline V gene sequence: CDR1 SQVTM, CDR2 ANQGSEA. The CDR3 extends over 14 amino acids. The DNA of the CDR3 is TGCAGCATGTCGACTAGCGGGAGCACAGATACGCAGTATTTT. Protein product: CSMSTSGSTDTQYF.

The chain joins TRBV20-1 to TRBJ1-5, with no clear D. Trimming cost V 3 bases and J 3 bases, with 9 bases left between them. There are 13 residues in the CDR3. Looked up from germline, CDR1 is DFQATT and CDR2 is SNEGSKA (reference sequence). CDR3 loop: CSASWQNNQPQHF. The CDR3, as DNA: TGCAGTGCTAGTTGGCAGAACAATCAGCCCCAGCATTTT.

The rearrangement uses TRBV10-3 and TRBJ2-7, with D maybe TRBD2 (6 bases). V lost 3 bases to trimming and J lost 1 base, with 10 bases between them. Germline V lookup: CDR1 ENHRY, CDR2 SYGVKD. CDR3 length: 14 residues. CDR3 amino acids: CAISDSSGSYEQYF. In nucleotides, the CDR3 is TGTGCCATCAGTGACAGTAGCGGATCCTACGAGCAGTACTTC.

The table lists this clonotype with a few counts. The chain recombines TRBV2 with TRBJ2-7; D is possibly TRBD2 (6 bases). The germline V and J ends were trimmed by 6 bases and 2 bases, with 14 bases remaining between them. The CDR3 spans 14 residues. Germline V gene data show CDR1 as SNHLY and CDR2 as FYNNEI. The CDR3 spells CASREGTEPYEQYF. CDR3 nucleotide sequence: TGTGCCAGCAGGGAGGGAACAGAGCCCTACGAGCAGTACTTC.